Described below is a single T cell receptor (beta chain) sequence and its context. Its antigen is unidentified. The hyperthyroidism patients had all been newly diagnosed, and their disease duration was under 2 months. Their ages ranged from 18 to 65 years. The source of the sample is a study of T cells in Graves' hyperthyroidism and ophthalmopathy. Regions amplified from RNA transcripts were the TCR beta CDR3 regions. The study used the HTBI primer set for a first-round RT-PCR of the TCR CDR3. MiXCR, run by TCRdb on the multiplex PCR reads, gives a single entry per CDR3 protein. The table records roughly 700,000 distinct CDR3 sequences, around 13% of them present only once. The CDR3 spans 17 residues. V was trimmed by 3 bases and J by 5 bases, leaving 20 bases between them. Germline V CDR1 and CDR2: MNHNS, SASEGT. Study-level points and caveats: The model forecast ophthalmopathy, anticipating it by a median roughly 6.5 months before onset.

This TCR was recovered from a woman aged 18-29 years with Graves' hyperthyroidism. The sample was blood. This chain links TRBV6-1 with TRBJ1-3; D not certain. Here the CDR3 DNA reads TGTGCCAGCAGTGATAGCCGGGGAGTAGGTTTACGAAACACCATATATTTT. Translating gives CASSDSRGVGLRNTIYF.